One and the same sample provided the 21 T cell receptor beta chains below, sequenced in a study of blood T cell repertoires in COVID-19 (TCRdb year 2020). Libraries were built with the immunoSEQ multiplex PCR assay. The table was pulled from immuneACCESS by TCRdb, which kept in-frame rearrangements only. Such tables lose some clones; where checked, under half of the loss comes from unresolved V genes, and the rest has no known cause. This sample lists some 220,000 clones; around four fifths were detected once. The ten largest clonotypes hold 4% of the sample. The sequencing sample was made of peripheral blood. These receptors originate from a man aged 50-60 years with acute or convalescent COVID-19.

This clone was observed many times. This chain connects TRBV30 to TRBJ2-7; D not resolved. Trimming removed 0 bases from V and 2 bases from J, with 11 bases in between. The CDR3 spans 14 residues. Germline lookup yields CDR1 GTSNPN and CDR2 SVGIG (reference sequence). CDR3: CAWSVRGGTYEQYF. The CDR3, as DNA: TGTGCCTGGAGTGTTCGAGGTGGCACCTACGAGCAGTACTTC.

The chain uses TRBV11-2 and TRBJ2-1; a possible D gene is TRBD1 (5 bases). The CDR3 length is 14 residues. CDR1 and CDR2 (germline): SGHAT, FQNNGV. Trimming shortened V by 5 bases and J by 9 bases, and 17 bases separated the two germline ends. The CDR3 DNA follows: TGTGCCAGCAGCCCAAAGGGGCAGGGCGGTGAGCAGTTCTTC. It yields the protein CASSPKGQGGEQFF. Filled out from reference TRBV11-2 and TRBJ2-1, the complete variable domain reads EAGVAQSPRYKIIEKRQSVAFWCNPISGHATLYWYQQILGQGPKLLIQFQNNGVVDDSQLPKDRFSAERLKGVDSTLKIQPAKLEDSAVYLCASSPKGQGGEQFFGPGTRLTVL.

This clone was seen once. The CDR3: CASSLVPTGGNQPQHF. In DNA form, the CDR3 reads TGTGCCAGCAGCTTAGTCCCGACAGGGGGCAATCAGCCCCAGCATTTT. The chain employs TRBV7-2 and TRBJ1-5, with 8 positions matching TRBD1. Per the germline V gene, CDR1 is SGHTA and CDR2 is FQGNSA. This CDR3 contains 16 residues. V gave up 1 base and J gave up 2 bases; unmatched junction bases: 4. The whole variable domain, filled in from reference TRBV7-2 and TRBJ1-5, reads GAGVSQSPSNKVTEKGKDVELRCDPISGHTALYWYRQSLGQGLEFLIYFQGNSAPDKSGLPSDRFSAERTGGSVSTLTIQRTQQEDSAVYLCASSLVPTGGNQPQHFGDGTRLSIL.

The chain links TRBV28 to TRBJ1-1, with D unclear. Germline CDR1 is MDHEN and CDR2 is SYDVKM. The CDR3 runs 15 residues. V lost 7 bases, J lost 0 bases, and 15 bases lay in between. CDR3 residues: CASKRSIGVNTEAFF. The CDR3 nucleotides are TGTGCCAGCAAAAGATCGATAGGAGTGAACACTGAAGCTTTCTTT.

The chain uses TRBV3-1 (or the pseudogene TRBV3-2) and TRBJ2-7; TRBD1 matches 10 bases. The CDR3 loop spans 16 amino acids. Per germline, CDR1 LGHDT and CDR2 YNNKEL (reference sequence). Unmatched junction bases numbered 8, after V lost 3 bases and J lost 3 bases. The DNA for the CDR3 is TGTGCCAGCAGCCATGTAGACAGGGGGCTAAGCTACGAGCAGTACTTC. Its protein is CASSHVDRGLSYEQYF.

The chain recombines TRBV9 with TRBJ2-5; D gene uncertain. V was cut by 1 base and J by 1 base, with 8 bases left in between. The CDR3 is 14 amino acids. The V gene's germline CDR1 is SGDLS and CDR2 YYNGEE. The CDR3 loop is CASSVTPGQETQYF. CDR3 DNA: TGTGCCAGCAGCGTAACCCCGGGCCAAGAGACCCAGTACTTC.

CDR3: CASAWAGDGGSEAFF. The CDR3 DNA follows: TGTGCCAGCGCTTGGGCAGGGGACGGTGGTTCTGAAGCTTTCTTT. This chain uses TRBV27 with TRBJ1-1; D may be TRBD1 (6 bases). The CDR3 runs to 15 residues. Germline CDR1 reads MNHEY; CDR2 reads SMNVEV (reference sequence). V was pared by 8 bases and J by 6 bases, with 22 bases between.

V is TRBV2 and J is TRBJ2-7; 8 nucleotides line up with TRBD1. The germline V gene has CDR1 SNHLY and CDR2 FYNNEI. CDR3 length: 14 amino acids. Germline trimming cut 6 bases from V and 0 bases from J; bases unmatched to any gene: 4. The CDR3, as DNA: TGTGCCAGCAGACTGGACAGGGACTCCTACGAGCAGTACTTC. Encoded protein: CASRLDRDSYEQYF.

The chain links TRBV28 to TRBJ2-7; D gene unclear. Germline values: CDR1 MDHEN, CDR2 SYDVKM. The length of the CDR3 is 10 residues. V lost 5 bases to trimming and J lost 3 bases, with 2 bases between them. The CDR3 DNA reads TGTGCCAGCAGTCTCTACGAGCAGTACTTC. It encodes CASSLYEQYF.

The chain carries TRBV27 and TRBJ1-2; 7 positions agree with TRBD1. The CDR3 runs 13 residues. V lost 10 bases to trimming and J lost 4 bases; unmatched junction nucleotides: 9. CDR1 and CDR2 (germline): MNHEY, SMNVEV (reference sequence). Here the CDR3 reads CATHHPGGYGYTF. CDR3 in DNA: TGTGCCACCCACCATCCAGGGGGCTATGGCTACACCTTC.

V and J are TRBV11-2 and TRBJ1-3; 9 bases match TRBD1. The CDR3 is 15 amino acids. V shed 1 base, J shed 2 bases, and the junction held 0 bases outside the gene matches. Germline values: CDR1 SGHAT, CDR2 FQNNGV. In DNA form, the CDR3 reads TGTGCCAGCAGCTTAGGGGACAGGGCTGGAAACACCATATATTTT. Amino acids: CASSLGDRAGNTIYF.

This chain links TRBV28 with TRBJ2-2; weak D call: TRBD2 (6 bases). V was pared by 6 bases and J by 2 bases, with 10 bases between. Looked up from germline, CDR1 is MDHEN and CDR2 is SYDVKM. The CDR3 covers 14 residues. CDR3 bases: TGTGCCAGCAGCCTAGCGTTCAACACCGGGGAGCTGTTTTTT. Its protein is CASSLAFNTGELFF.

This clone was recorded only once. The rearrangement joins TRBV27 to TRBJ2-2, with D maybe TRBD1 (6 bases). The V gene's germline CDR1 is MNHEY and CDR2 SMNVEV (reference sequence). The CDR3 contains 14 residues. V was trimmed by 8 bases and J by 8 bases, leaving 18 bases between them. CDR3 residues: CASRVQGTRGELFF. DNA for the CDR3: TGTGCCAGCCGTGTGCAGGGGACACGGGGGGAGCTGTTTTTT.

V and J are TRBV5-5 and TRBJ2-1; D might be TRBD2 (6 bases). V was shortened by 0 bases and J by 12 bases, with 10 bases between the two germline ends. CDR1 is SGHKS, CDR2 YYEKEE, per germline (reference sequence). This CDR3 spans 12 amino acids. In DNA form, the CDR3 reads TGTGCCAGCAGCTTGGATAGACTAGGGCAGTTCTTC. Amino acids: CASSLDRLGQFF.

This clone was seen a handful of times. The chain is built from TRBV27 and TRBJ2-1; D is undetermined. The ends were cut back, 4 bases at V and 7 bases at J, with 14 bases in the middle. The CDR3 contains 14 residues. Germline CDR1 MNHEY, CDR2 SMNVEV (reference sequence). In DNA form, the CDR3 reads TGTGCCAGCAGTTCCCAGGATTGGATGAATGAGCAGTTCTTC. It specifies CASSSQDWMNEQFF.

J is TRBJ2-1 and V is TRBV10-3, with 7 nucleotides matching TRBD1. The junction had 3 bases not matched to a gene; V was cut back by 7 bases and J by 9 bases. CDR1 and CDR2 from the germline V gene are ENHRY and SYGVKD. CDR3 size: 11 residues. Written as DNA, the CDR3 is TGTGCCATCAAGGGACAGACTGAGCAGTTCTTC. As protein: CAIKGQTEQFF.

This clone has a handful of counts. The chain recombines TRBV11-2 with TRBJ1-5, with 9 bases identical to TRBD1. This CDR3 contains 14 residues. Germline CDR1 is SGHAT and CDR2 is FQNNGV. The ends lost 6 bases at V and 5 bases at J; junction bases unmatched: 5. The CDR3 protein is CASSGTGWYQPQHF. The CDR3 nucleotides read TGTGCCAGCAGTGGGACAGGGTGGTATCAGCCCCAGCATTTT.

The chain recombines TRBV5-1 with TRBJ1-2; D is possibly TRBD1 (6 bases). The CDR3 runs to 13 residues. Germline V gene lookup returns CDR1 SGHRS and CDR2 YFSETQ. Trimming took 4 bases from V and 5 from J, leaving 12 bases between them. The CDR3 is CASSLYGQYGYTF. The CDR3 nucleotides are TGCGCCAGCAGCCTATACGGACAGTATGGCTACACCTTC.

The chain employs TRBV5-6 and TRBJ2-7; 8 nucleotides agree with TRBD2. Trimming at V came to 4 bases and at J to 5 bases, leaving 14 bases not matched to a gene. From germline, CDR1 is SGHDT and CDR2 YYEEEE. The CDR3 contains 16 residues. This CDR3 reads CASSGFLRNGGDEQYF. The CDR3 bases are TGTGCCAGCAGCGGATTTCTGCGGAACGGGGGGGACGAGCAGTACTTC.

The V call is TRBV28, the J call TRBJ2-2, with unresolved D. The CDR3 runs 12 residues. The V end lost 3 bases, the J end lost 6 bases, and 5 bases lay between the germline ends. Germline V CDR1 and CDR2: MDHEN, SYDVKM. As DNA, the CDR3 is TGTGCCAGCAGTTTCCGAGCCGGGGAGCTGTTTTTT. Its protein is CASSFRAGELFF.

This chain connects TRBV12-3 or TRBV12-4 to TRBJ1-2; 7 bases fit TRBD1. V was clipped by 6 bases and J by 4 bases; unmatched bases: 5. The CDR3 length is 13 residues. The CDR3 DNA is TGTGCCAGCAGACAGGGACAGTTCTATGGCTACACCTTC. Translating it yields CASRQGQFYGYTF.